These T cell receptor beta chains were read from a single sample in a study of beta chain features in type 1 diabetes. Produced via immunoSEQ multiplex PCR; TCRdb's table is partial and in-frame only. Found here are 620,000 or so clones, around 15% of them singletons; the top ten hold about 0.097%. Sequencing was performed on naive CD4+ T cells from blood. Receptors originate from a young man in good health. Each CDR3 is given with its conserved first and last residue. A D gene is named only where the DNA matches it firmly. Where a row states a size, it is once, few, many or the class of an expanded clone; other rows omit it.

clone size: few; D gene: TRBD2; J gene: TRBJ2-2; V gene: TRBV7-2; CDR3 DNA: TGTGCCAGCAGCTTGAATCCGGGGGTACTAGCGGTGAACACCGGGGAGCTGTTTTTT; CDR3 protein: CASSLNPGVLAVNTGELFF
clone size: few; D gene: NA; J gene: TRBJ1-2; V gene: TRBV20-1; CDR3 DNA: TGCAGTGCTAGTATCGGGTATGGCTACACCTTC; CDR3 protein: CSASIGYGYTF
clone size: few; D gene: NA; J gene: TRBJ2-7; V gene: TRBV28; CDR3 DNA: TGTGCCTCTCGACCCGGGAGCCAGTCCTACGAGCAGTACTTC; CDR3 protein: CASRPGSQSYEQYF
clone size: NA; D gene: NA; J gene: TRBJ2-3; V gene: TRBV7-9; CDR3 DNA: TGTGCCAGCAGCTTAGCGCGGTCAGGGAATTTGAGAGATACGCAGTATTTT; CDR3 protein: CASSLARSGNLRDTQYF
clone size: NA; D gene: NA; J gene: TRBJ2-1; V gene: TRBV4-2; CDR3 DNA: TGTGCCAGCAGCCAAACTCGTGCGGTACGAAACAATGAGCAGTTCTTC; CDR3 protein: CASSQTRAVRNNEQFF
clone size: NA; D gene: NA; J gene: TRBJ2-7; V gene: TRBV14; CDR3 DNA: TGTGCCAGCAGCCATAAGCCAGCCTACGAGCAGTACTTC; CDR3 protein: CASSHKPAYEQYF
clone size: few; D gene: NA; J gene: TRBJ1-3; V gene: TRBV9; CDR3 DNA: TGTGCCAGCAGCCCCGACACCTCTGGAAACACCATATATTTT; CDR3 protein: CASSPDTSGNTIYF
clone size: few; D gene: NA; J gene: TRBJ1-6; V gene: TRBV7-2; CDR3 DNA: TGTGCCAGCAGCTTGCTTAATTCACCCCTCCACTTT; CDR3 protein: CASSLLNSPLHF
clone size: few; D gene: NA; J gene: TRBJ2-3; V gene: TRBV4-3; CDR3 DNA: TGCGCCAGCAGCCCCGGCGACAGTCTCACAGATACGCAGTATTTT; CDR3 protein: CASSPGDSLTDTQYF
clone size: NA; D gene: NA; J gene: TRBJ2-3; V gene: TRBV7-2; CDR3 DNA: TGTGCCAGCAGCTTGAGACAAACAGATACGCAGTATTTT; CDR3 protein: CASSLRQTDTQYF
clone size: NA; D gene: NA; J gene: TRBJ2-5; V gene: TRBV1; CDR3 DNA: TGCACCAGCAGCCAAGATAGTGTGGGCGGGAAAAAAAAAGAGACCCAGTACTTC; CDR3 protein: CTSSQDSVGGKKKETQYF
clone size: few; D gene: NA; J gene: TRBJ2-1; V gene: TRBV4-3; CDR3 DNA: TGCGCCAGCAGCCAAGATTGGGGAGATTACAATGAGCAGTTCTTC; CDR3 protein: CASSQDWGDYNEQFF
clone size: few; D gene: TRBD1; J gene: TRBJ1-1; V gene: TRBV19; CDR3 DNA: TGTGCCAGTAGTCCTCCGGACAGGGTGAACACTGAAGCTTTCTTT; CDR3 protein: CASSPPDRVNTEAFF
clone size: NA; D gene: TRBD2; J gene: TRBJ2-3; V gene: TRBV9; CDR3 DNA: TGTGCCAGCAGCCCCCTAGCGGGAGTGGGAACAGATACGCAGTATTTT; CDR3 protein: CASSPLAGVGTDTQYF
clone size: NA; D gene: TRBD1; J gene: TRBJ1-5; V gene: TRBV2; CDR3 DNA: TGTGCCAGCAGAGTCAGGGACAGGGGTAGTCAGCCCCAGCATTTT; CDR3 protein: CASRVRDRGSQPQHF
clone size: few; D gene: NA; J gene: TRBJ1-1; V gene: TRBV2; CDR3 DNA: TGTGCCAGCAGTGAAGACAGGGCCTACACTGAAGCTTTCTTT; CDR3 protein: CASSEDRAYTEAFF
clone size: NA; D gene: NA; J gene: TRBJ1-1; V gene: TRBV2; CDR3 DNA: TGTGCCAGCAGTGTACTCGGGGGGAACACTGAAGCTTTCTTT; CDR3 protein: CASSVLGGNTEAFF
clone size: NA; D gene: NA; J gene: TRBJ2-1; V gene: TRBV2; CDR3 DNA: TGTGCCAGCAGTGAAGTCCAGGGGACAAGTGAGCAGTTCTTC; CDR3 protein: CASSEVQGTSEQFF
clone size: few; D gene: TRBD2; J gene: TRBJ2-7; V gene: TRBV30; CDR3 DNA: TGTGCCTGGGAAAGACCGGGACTAGCCCACGAGCAGTACTTC; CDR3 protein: CAWERPGLAHEQYF
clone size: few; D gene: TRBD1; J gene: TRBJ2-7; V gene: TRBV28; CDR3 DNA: TGTGCCAGCAGGGGGACAGCCTCCTACGAGCAGTACTTC; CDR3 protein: CASRGTASYEQYF
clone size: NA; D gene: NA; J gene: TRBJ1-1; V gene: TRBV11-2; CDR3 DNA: TGTGCCAGCAGCTTGTTAGTTTCCCAGGGTACTGAAGCTTTCTTT; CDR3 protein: CASSLLVSQGTEAFF
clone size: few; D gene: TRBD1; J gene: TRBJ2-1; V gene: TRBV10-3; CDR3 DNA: TGTGCCATCAGTTTGGCCGGACAGGGGGCTGGGGAGCAGTTCTTC; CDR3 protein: CAISLAGQGAGEQFF
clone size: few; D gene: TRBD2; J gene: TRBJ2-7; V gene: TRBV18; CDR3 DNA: TGTGCCAGCTCACCTGCGGAGGGAGGGTCCTACGAGCAGTACTTC; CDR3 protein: CASSPAEGGSYEQYF
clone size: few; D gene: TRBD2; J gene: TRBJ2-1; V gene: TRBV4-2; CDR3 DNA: TGTGCCAGCAGCCAAGATTCCGCCGGAACTAGCGGGGGTTCCAATGAGCAGTTCTTC; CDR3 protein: CASSQDSAGTSGGSNEQFF